What follows are 23 T cell receptor beta chains derived from one specimen sequenced in a study of graft-versus-host responses after intestinal transplantation. Sequencing used immunoSEQ multiplex PCR; TCRdb keeps in-frame clones, though not all of them. Here the sample spans around 36,000 clones, roughly 96% being singletons. Antigens for these TCRs are unknown. The specimen comprised unstimulated CD8+ T cells sorted from spleen or lymph node cells, sampled before transplant. The receptor set was obtained from a human donor who was the organ donor for an intestinal transplant.

The J gene is TRBJ1-2, the V gene TRBV21-1; TRBD1, the table's D call, was not compared with the DNA. TRBV21-1 is designated a pseudogene. The length of the CDR3 is 17 residues. CDR3 DNA: TGTGCCAGCAGCAAATCGGTTATATCAGACAGGAACTATGGCTACACCTTC. It specifies CASSKSVISDRNYGYTF.

DNA of the CDR3: TGTGCCAGCAGTCGCCCGACAGAACCCACTGAAGCTTTCTTT. It specifies CASSRPTEPTEAFF. The chain uses TRBV6-6 and TRBJ1-1, with a possible D match to TRBD1 (5 bases). V gave up 5 bases and J gave up 4 bases, with 14 bases separating them. This CDR3 contains 14 residues. The germline V gene encodes CDR1 MNHNY and CDR2 SVGAGI (reference sequence).

This clone was seen more than once but under ten times. The V and J genes are TRBV7-9 and TRBJ1-1; D perhaps matches TRBD1 (5 bases). With 4 bases removed from V and 1 base from J, the gap between germline ends came to 10 bases. Looked up from germline, CDR1 is SEHNR and CDR2 is FQNEAQ (reference sequence). There are 14 residues in the CDR3. Here the CDR3 DNA reads TGTGCCAGCAGCTGGGACGGTCAGAACACTGAAGCTTTCTTT. Its protein product is CASSWDGQNTEAFF.

V gene TRBV5-1 combines with J gene TRBJ1-3; D remains unclear. The CDR3 totals 15 residues. V was clipped by 4 bases and J by 0 bases, with 11 bases between them. Per germline, CDR1 SGHRS and CDR2 YFSETQ. The CDR3 bases are TGCGCCAGCAGCCCGTGGGAGGGCTCTGGAAACACCATATATTTT. This gives the protein CASSPWEGSGNTIYF.

This clone came up once. The V gene is TRBV28, the J gene TRBJ1-1; 7 bases match TRBD1. This CDR3 region has 14 residues. The V gene end was trimmed by 7 bases and the J gene end by 8 bases; junction bases not matched to a gene: 13. Germline V gene data show CDR1 as MDHEN and CDR2 as SYDVKM. The CDR3 here is CASTRTGLGPEAFF. CDR3 nucleotide sequence: TGTGCCAGCACCAGGACAGGCCTGGGTCCCGAAGCTTTCTTT.

V and J are TRBV5-1 and TRBJ1-2; tentative D call: TRBD1 (5 bases). This CDR3 is 12 amino acids long. From germline, CDR1 is SGHRS and CDR2 YFSETQ. The V end lost 4 bases, the J end lost 12 bases, and 16 bases lay between the germline ends. Here the CDR3 reads CASSAGPTSHTF. The CDR3 coding sequence is TGCGCCAGCAGCGCGGGACCGACTTCCCACACCTTC. The entire variable domain, with the rest obtained from reference TRBV5-1 and TRBJ1-2, is as follows: KAGVTQTPRYLIKTRGQQVTLSCSPISGHRSVSWYQQTPGQGLQFLFEYFSETQRNKGNFPGRFSGRQFSNSRSEMNVSTLELGDSALYLCASSAGPTSHTFGSGTRLTVV.

A word on this clone: This same CDR3 is encoded by further DNA sequences in the sample. The rearrangement joins TRBV5-1 to TRBJ1-2, with 9 bases fitting TRBD1. The CDR3 extends over 14 amino acids. In germline, CDR1 is SGHRS, CDR2 YFSETQ. V lost 2 bases, J lost 2 bases, and 1 base stayed unmatched. The CDR3 DNA reads as TGCGCCAGCAGCTTCGGGACAGGGAACTATGGCTACACCTTC. The encoded protein is CASSFGTGNYGYTF.

This chain links TRBV4-3 with TRBJ2-1; D could derive from TRBD1 or TRBD2 (6 bases each). This CDR3 is built from 16 residues. The ends were cut back, 0 bases at V and 8 bases at J, with 17 bases in the middle. Germline CDR1 reads LGHNA; CDR2 reads YSLEER. The CDR3 bases are TGCGCCAGCAGCCAAGAATTCCCGCTGGGGGGCGATGAGCAGTTCTTC. Protein: CASSQEFPLGGDEQFF.

The chain links TRBV5-6 to TRBJ2-5, with 10 bases that match TRBD2. The CDR3 totals 16 residues. The germline V gene has CDR1 SGHDT and CDR2 YYEEEE. The J segment lost 2 bases and the V segment lost 4 bases, leaving 8 bases of the junction unmatched. The DNA for the CDR3 is TGTGCCAGCAGCGTACCGGGACTAGCGATACAAGAGACCCAGTACTTC. As protein: CASSVPGLAIQETQYF.

The chain is built from TRBV21-1 and TRBJ1-1. TRBV21-1 is a known pseudogene. CDR3 length: 17 residues. The CDR3 is CASSSELATQIRTEAFF. CDR3 bases: TGTGCCAGCAGTAGTGAGCTAGCTACACAAATTCGCACTGAAGCTTTCTTT.

This clone was found once. The chain couples TRBV2 to TRBJ2-4; D is possibly TRBD1 (6 bases). The CDR3 runs to 12 residues. Germline V gene data show CDR1 as SNHLY and CDR2 as FYNNEI. V lost 6 bases and J lost 6, with 9 bases in between. The CDR3, as DNA: TGTGCCAGCAGCTTAGGGGGAAACATTCAGTACTTC. This encodes CASSLGGNIQYF.

The chain has TRBV4-2 and TRBJ2-2; 9 nucleotides line up with TRBD2. Trimming at V came to 5 bases and at J to 3 bases, leaving 7 bases not matched to a gene. Per the germline V gene, CDR1 is LGHNA and CDR2 is YNFKEQ. This CDR3 has 16 amino acids. CDR3 sequence (DNA): TGTGCCAGCAGCGGCGCGGGGGGGCCGGACACCGGGGAGCTGTTTTTT. Its translation is CASSGAGGPDTGELFF.

This CDR3 is CASSRTVGMEGYTF. The CDR3 nucleotides read TGCGCCAGCAGCCGGACTGTGGGGATGGAGGGCTACACCTTC. The chain employs TRBV4-1 and TRBJ1-2; D call uncertain. V gave up 4 bases and J gave up 8 bases, with 17 bases separating them. CDR1 and CDR2 (germline): MGHRA, YSYEKL. This CDR3 contains 14 residues.

CDR3 residues: CASSLVTGGFYGYTF. The CDR3 bases are TGTGCCAGCAGCTTAGTTACAGGGGGCTTCTATGGCTACACCTTC. This chain links TRBV7-2 with TRBJ1-2, with 9 bases lining up with TRBD1. V trimming: 1 base; J trimming: 4 bases; junction bases outside the gene matches: 4. Germline CDR1 is SGHTA and CDR2 is FQGNSA. The CDR3 sequence is 15 residues long. The full variable domain, in which reference TRBV7-2 and TRBJ1-2 provide the parts outside the CDR3, is GAGVSQSPSNKVTEKGKDVELRCDPISGHTALYWYRQSLGQGLEFLIYFQGNSAPDKSGLPSDRFSAERTGGSVSTLTIQRTQQEDSAVYLCASSLVTGGFYGYTFGSGTRLTVV.

This chain links TRBV19 with TRBJ1-4; D is unclear. The V and J ends lost 2 bases and 2 bases respectively, with 9 bases between them. Per the germline V gene, CDR1 is LNHDA and CDR2 is SQIVND (reference sequence). This CDR3 region has 15 residues. In DNA, the CDR3 is TGTGCCAGTAGTATATCCCCCTCGACTAATGAAAAACTGTTTTTT. It specifies CASSISPSTNEKLFF. Supplemented by reference TRBV19 and TRBJ1-4, the full variable domain reads DGGITQSPKYLFRKEGQNVTLSCEQNLNHDAMYWYRQDPGQGLRLIYYSQIVNDFQKGDIAEGYSVSREKKESFPLTVTSAQKNPTAFYLCASSISPSTNEKLFFGSGTQLSVL.

V and J are TRBV29-1 and TRBJ2-7; 7 bases align to TRBD2. CDR1 is SQVTM, CDR2 ANQGSEA, per germline. This CDR3 has 13 amino acids. V lost 4 bases, J lost 6 bases, and 9 bases stayed unmatched. The CDR3: CSVVVGEGGEQYF. CDR3 DNA sequence: TGCAGCGTTGTGGTGGGGGAGGGCGGCGAGCAGTACTTC.

This rearrangement joins TRBV4-2 to TRBJ1-3, with 7 bases lining up with TRBD1. Per the germline V gene, CDR1 is LGHNA and CDR2 is YNFKEQ. Trimming took 0 bases from V and 2 from J; bases not matched to a gene: 1. This CDR3 region has 15 residues. The DNA of the CDR3 is TGTGCCAGCAGCCAAGATCAGGGGGCTGGAAACACCATATATTTT. Its protein product is CASSQDQGAGNTIYF.

The gene calls are TRBV10-3 and TRBJ2-2; 7 nucleotides agree with TRBD1. Germline CDR1 reads ENHRY; CDR2 reads SYGVKD. The CDR3 consists of 20 residues. Germline trimming cut 6 bases from V and 0 bases from J; bases unmatched to any gene: 19. The CDR3 loop is CAIRRFRRQGPGANTGELFF. Written as DNA, the CDR3 is TGTGCCATCAGGCGATTCCGGAGACAGGGCCCGGGCGCGAACACCGGGGAGCTGTTTTTT.

The count of this clone is one. The genes are TRBV5-4 and TRBJ2-7; tentative D call: TRBD1 (6 bases). V was shortened by 2 bases and J by 2 bases, with 11 bases between the two germline ends. The CDR3 totals 14 residues. CDR1 is SGHNT, CDR2 YYREEE, per germline (reference sequence). CDR3 coding DNA: TGTGCCAGCAGCTTTACAGGGAAACCCTACGAGCAGTACTTC. Translating gives CASSFTGKPYEQYF.

V and J are TRBV6-5 and TRBJ1-2; D is unclear. Per germline, CDR1 MNHEY and CDR2 SVGAGI. Trimming cost V 6 bases and J 7 bases, with 18 bases left between them. CDR3 length equals 14 residues. The CDR3 DNA sequence: TGTGCCAGCAGCCCTCACGAAAGTCCCGGTGGCTACACCTTC. Translated, it gives CASSPHESPGGYTF.

The chain has TRBV4-1 and TRBJ1-4; weak D call: TRBD1 (6 bases). CDR3 size: 15 residues. Germline CDR1 reads MGHRA; CDR2 reads YSYEKL. V was shortened by 1 base and J by 0 bases, with 6 bases between the two germline ends. CDR3 bases: TGCGCCAGCAGCCAAGGACAGGCAACTAATGAAAAACTGTTTTTT. Amino acid sequence: CASSQGQATNEKLFF.

The chain joins TRBV7-3 to TRBJ2-1; 7 bases match TRBD1. The germline V gene encodes CDR1 SGHTA and CDR2 FQGTGA. J was trimmed by 3 bases and V by 5 bases; bases with no gene match: 4. This CDR3 is 14 amino acids long. Written as DNA, the CDR3 is TGTGCCAGCAGCGCCGGGACAGACTACAATGAGCAGTTCTTC. Encoded protein: CASSAGTDYNEQFF.

The gene calls are TRBV5-6 and TRBJ2-7, with 10 bases matching TRBD2. J lost 2 bases, V lost 2 bases, and 1 base had no gene match. The CDR3 has 14 amino acids. Germline loops: CDR1 SGHDT, CDR2 YYEEEE. As DNA, the CDR3 is TGTGCCAGCAGCTTTGGGACTAGCGCCTACGAGCAGTACTTC. Translation gives CASSFGTSAYEQYF.